The rows below give T cell receptor beta chains drawn from one sample of a study of PD-1 blockade in mismatch repair-deficient tumors. Measured with immunoSEQ multiplex PCR; TCRdb has only the in-frame clones, and not every one. The sample contains approximately 120,000 clones, 70% to 90% of which appear only once. The material sequenced was peripheral blood, taken 44 weeks after starting pembrolizumab. The receptors originated from an adult with mismatch repair-deficient cancer. CDR3s include the opening cysteine and the closing phenylalanine or tryptophan. Fields, in order: J gene, D gene, V gene, clone size, CDR3 DNA, CDR3 protein. A D gene is named only where the DNA matches it firmly. Expanded clones get a size class; other rows say once, few or many, or leave the size out.

j_gene: TRBJ2-1; d_gene: TRBD1; v_gene: TRBV4-3; abundance: -; CDR3nt: TGCGCCAGCAGCCAACTTACGGGACAGGGGACCTACAATGAGCAGTTCTTC; CDR3aa: CASSQLTGQGTYNEQFF
j_gene: TRBJ2-5; d_gene: TRBD2; v_gene: TRBV10-2; abundance: -; CDR3nt: TGCGCCAGCAGTATAGCGGGAGGGCCTATGGAGACCCAGTACTTC; CDR3aa: CASSIAGGPMETQYF
j_gene: TRBJ2-4; d_gene: TRBD1; v_gene: TRBV5-8; abundance: -; CDR3nt: TGTGCCAGCAGCCGAGGAGTCCGGGACAGGGGGCTTTGGGCTTCGGGGTACTTC; CDR3aa: CASSRGVRDRGLWASGYF
j_gene: TRBJ2-2; d_gene: TRBD2; v_gene: TRBV4-1; abundance: -; CDR3nt: TGCGCCAGCAGCCAAGTCCCTAGCGGGAGCCCTTACAACACCGGGGAGCTGTTTTTT; CDR3aa: CASSQVPSGSPYNTGELFF
j_gene: TRBJ1-4; d_gene: TRBD1; v_gene: TRBV2; abundance: few; CDR3nt: TGTGCCAGCAGACGGACAGGGTCCGCTAATGAAAAACTGTTTTTT; CDR3aa: CASRRTGSANEKLFF
j_gene: TRBJ1-4; d_gene: -; v_gene: TRBV28; abundance: -; CDR3nt: TGTGCCAGCAGTTTATGGGTTTCAACTAATGAAAAACTGTTTTTT; CDR3aa: CASSLWVSTNEKLFF
j_gene: TRBJ2-3; d_gene: -; v_gene: TRBV6-1; abundance: -; CDR3nt: TGTGCCAGCACAGAGGCTCTCGTCAGCACAGATACGCAGTATTTT; CDR3aa: CASTEALVSTDTQYF
j_gene: TRBJ1-5; d_gene: -; v_gene: TRBV7-9; abundance: -; CDR3nt: TGTGCCAGCAGCTTAGAGGGTTCTAGGCAGCCCCAGCATTTT; CDR3aa: CASSLEGSRQPQHF
j_gene: TRBJ2-1; d_gene: -; v_gene: TRBV15; abundance: -; CDR3nt: TGTGCCACCAGCAGAGGGGCTAGGCACAATGAGCAGTTCTTC; CDR3aa: CATSRGARHNEQFF
j_gene: TRBJ2-7; d_gene: -; v_gene: TRBV28; abundance: -; CDR3nt: TGTGCCAGCACCCTTGCCGGGGCAGGGCGGTACGAGCAGTACTTC; CDR3aa: CASTLAGAGRYEQYF
j_gene: TRBJ1-1; d_gene: TRBD1; v_gene: TRBV4-2; abundance: -; CDR3nt: TGTGCCAGCAGACGGACAGGGATGAACACTGAAGCTTTCTTT; CDR3aa: CASRRTGMNTEAFF
j_gene: TRBJ2-2; d_gene: -; v_gene: TRBV27; abundance: -; CDR3nt: TGTGCCAGCAGTTCGACTATCGCCGGGGAGCTGTTTTTT; CDR3aa: CASSSTIAGELFF
j_gene: TRBJ2-3; d_gene: -; v_gene: TRBV30; abundance: -; CDR3nt: TGTGCCTGGGGGGCGGGGAGCCTTACGCAGTATTTT; CDR3aa: CAWGAGSLTQYF
j_gene: TRBJ2-3; d_gene: -; v_gene: TRBV30; abundance: -; CDR3nt: TGTGCCTGGAGTGTAACGCCGCAGGGCGCTAGTTCGCAGTATTTT; CDR3aa: CAWSVTPQGASSQYF
j_gene: TRBJ2-7; d_gene: -; v_gene: TRBV4-1; abundance: -; CDR3nt: TGCGCCAGCAGCCGGGGCCGGGACGGGACCTACGAGCAGTACTTC; CDR3aa: CASSRGRDGTYEQYF
j_gene: TRBJ2-7; d_gene: TRBD2; v_gene: TRBV4-1; abundance: -; CDR3nt: TGCGCCAGCAGCTCGACTAGCGGGAACCCCTACGAGCAGTACTTC; CDR3aa: CASSSTSGNPYEQYF
j_gene: TRBJ2-7; d_gene: -; v_gene: TRBV7-2; abundance: -; CDR3nt: TGTGCCAGCAGCTTATCCCGGGCCTGGGACAACCACGAGCAGTACTTC; CDR3aa: CASSLSRAWDNHEQYF
j_gene: TRBJ2-1; d_gene: TRBD2; v_gene: TRBV5-6; abundance: -; CDR3nt: TGTGCCAGCAGCCTCGGACTAGCGGGACCTTACAATGAGCAGTTCTTC; CDR3aa: CASSLGLAGPYNEQFF
j_gene: TRBJ2-7; d_gene: -; v_gene: TRBV6-5; abundance: -; CDR3nt: TGTGCCAGCAGCGATGTCCTAGGAGCTCACTACGAGCAGTACTTC; CDR3aa: CASSDVLGAHYEQYF
j_gene: TRBJ2-1; d_gene: -; v_gene: TRBV9; abundance: -; CDR3nt: TGTGCCAGCAGCGTCGGACTTGGGGATGAGCAGTTCTTC; CDR3aa: CASSVGLGDEQFF
j_gene: TRBJ1-2; d_gene: -; v_gene: TRBV4-1; abundance: once; CDR3nt: TGCGCCAGCAGCCATCCGGGACCGAACTATGGCTACACCTTC; CDR3aa: CASSHPGPNYGYTF
j_gene: TRBJ2-7; d_gene: TRBD2; v_gene: TRBV6-5; abundance: once; CDR3nt: TGTGCCAGCAGTAGTCGCGGGGGCGAGCAGTACTTC; CDR3aa: CASSSRGGEQYF
j_gene: TRBJ2-1; d_gene: -; v_gene: TRBV15; abundance: -; CDR3nt: TGTGCCACCAGCGACGTGGGGACCCCCTACAATGAGCAGTTCTTC; CDR3aa: CATSDVGTPYNEQFF
j_gene: TRBJ1-2; d_gene: TRBD1; v_gene: TRBV6-1; abundance: -; CDR3nt: TGTGCCAGCACCCCGGGGATAGAGGACAGGGTGAACACCTTC; CDR3aa: CASTPGIEDRVNTF
j_gene: TRBJ1-4; d_gene: -; v_gene: TRBV5-1; abundance: -; CDR3nt: TGCGCCAGCAGCACTACAGGCTCGGGGACTAATGAAAAACTGTTTTTT; CDR3aa: CASSTTGSGTNEKLFF
j_gene: TRBJ2-2; d_gene: -; v_gene: TRBV25-1; abundance: -; CDR3nt: TGTGCCACCCAACAACCTACTGGCGCCGGGGAGCTGTTTTTT; CDR3aa: CATQQPTGAGELFF
j_gene: TRBJ1-2; d_gene: -; v_gene: TRBV6-6; abundance: -; CDR3nt: TGTGCCAGCAGTTCTTTGGAAGCGGGAGGCTACACCTTC; CDR3aa: CASSSLEAGGYTF
j_gene: TRBJ1-5; d_gene: -; v_gene: TRBV4-2; abundance: few; CDR3nt: TGTGCCAGCAGCCAATCTGGTATCGGAGAGCCCCAGCATTTT; CDR3aa: CASSQSGIGEPQHF
j_gene: TRBJ2-1; d_gene: TRBD2; v_gene: TRBV19; abundance: few; CDR3nt: TGTGCCAGTACACCTAGCGGGTTCTCCTACAATGAGCAGTTCTTC; CDR3aa: CASTPSGFSYNEQFF
j_gene: TRBJ2-7; d_gene: -; v_gene: TRBV6-5; abundance: -; CDR3nt: TGTGCCAGCAGTGCTCTGATAAGGCTCGAGCAGTACTTC; CDR3aa: CASSALIRLEQYF
j_gene: TRBJ2-2; d_gene: -; v_gene: TRBV7-9; abundance: -; CDR3nt: TGTGCCAGCAGCTTAATGGGGAACACCGGGGAGCTGTTTTTT; CDR3aa: CASSLMGNTGELFF
j_gene: TRBJ2-3; d_gene: TRBD2; v_gene: TRBV28; abundance: -; CDR3nt: TGTGCCAGCAGTTTTGTGGCTAGCGGGACCCGACCCAGCACAGATACGCAGTATTTT; CDR3aa: CASSFVASGTRPSTDTQYF
j_gene: TRBJ2-5; d_gene: -; v_gene: TRBV27; abundance: -; CDR3nt: TGTGCCAGCAGTCCACTGTACCAAGAGACCCAGTACTTC; CDR3aa: CASSPLYQETQYF
j_gene: TRBJ2-7; d_gene: -; v_gene: TRBV5-1; abundance: -; CDR3nt: TGCGCCAGCAGCTTGGCCTTCGGTAACCCCTCCTACGAGCAGTACTTC; CDR3aa: CASSLAFGNPSYEQYF
j_gene: TRBJ2-7; d_gene: -; v_gene: TRBV5-4; abundance: once; CDR3nt: TGTGCCAGCAGCCCAGGGGTAGGCGAGCAGTACTTC; CDR3aa: CASSPGVGEQYF
j_gene: TRBJ2-5; d_gene: -; v_gene: TRBV15; abundance: -; CDR3nt: TGTGCCACCAGCAGAGAGGGGAGACGACAAGTTCAAGAGACCCAGTACTTC; CDR3aa: CATSREGRRQVQETQYF
j_gene: TRBJ2-7; d_gene: -; v_gene: TRBV28; abundance: -; CDR3nt: TGTGCCAGCAGTCCACCGGGAGAAACGCCCTACGAGCAGTACTTC; CDR3aa: CASSPPGETPYEQYF
j_gene: TRBJ2-1; d_gene: -; v_gene: TRBV27; abundance: -; CDR3nt: TGTGCCAGCAGTTTCACTTTACGGGACAATGAGCAGTTCTTC; CDR3aa: CASSFTLRDNEQFF
j_gene: TRBJ2-1; d_gene: TRBD2; v_gene: TRBV19; abundance: -; CDR3nt: TGTGCCAGTAGTATTGTCAGGTCCGTGGGACTAGGATGGAGGAATTCCTACAATGAGCAGTTCTTC; CDR3aa: CASSIVRSVGLGWRNSYNEQFF
j_gene: TRBJ1-1; d_gene: -; v_gene: TRBV5-1; abundance: once; CDR3nt: TGCGCCAGCAGCTTGGCGCCAGAAGTAACTGAAGCTTTCTTT; CDR3aa: CASSLAPEVTEAFF
j_gene: TRBJ1-2; d_gene: TRBD1; v_gene: TRBV4-3; abundance: -; CDR3nt: TGCGCCAGCAGCCAAGACCTTTGGGACAGGGCCTCTGGCTACACCTTC; CDR3aa: CASSQDLWDRASGYTF
j_gene: TRBJ2-7; d_gene: TRBD2; v_gene: TRBV4-1; abundance: -; CDR3nt: TGCGCCAGCAGCCAAACCGGGGGGGGCAGAAACGAGCAGTACTTC; CDR3aa: CASSQTGGGRNEQYF
j_gene: TRBJ2-3; d_gene: TRBD1; v_gene: TRBV5-1; abundance: -; CDR3nt: TGCGCCAGCAGCTACGCCGGGACAGCCTCCACAGATACGCAGTATTTT; CDR3aa: CASSYAGTASTDTQYF
j_gene: TRBJ2-1; d_gene: TRBD1; v_gene: TRBV6-4; abundance: -; CDR3nt: TGTGCCAGCAGTGACTCGGGACAGGATTACAATGAGCAGTTCTTC; CDR3aa: CASSDSGQDYNEQFF
j_gene: TRBJ2-1; d_gene: -; v_gene: TRBV13; abundance: -; CDR3nt: TGTGCCAGCAGCTTGGGCGGACGGACTGGTACCTACAATGAGCAGTTCTTC; CDR3aa: CASSLGGRTGTYNEQFF
j_gene: TRBJ2-7; d_gene: TRBD2; v_gene: TRBV18; abundance: once; CDR3nt: TGTGCCAGCTCACCAGGACTAGCGGGAAAACACGAGCAGTACTTC; CDR3aa: CASSPGLAGKHEQYF
j_gene: TRBJ2-7; d_gene: -; v_gene: TRBV5-1; abundance: -; CDR3nt: TGCGCCAGCAGCTTGGAAACCCTCCATTCCTACGAGCAGTACTTC; CDR3aa: CASSLETLHSYEQYF
j_gene: TRBJ2-1; d_gene: TRBD2; v_gene: TRBV4-1; abundance: -; CDR3nt: TGCGCCAGCAGCTTGCGTCTAGCGGGAGTGAATGAGCAGTTCTTC; CDR3aa: CASSLRLAGVNEQFF
j_gene: TRBJ2-4; d_gene: -; v_gene: TRBV6-6; abundance: -; CDR3nt: TGTGCCAGCAGTTACTCAGGGGCCAAAAACATTCAGTACTTC; CDR3aa: CASSYSGAKNIQYF
j_gene: TRBJ2-1; d_gene: TRBD1; v_gene: TRBV5-6; abundance: -; CDR3nt: TGTGCCAGCAGCTTTAGGCAGGGGGTCTACAATGAGCAGTTCTTC; CDR3aa: CASSFRQGVYNEQFF
j_gene: TRBJ2-6; d_gene: -; v_gene: TRBV6-5; abundance: -; CDR3nt: TGTGCCAGCAGCTACTCAGGGACAGGGGCCAACGTCCTGACTTTC; CDR3aa: CASSYSGTGANVLTF
j_gene: TRBJ2-7; d_gene: -; v_gene: TRBV5-4; abundance: -; CDR3nt: TGTGCCAGCAGCCCTTCGTTTGGGACGAGCTACGAGCAGTACTTC; CDR3aa: CASSPSFGTSYEQYF
j_gene: TRBJ1-2; d_gene: TRBD1; v_gene: TRBV6-6; abundance: -; CDR3nt: TGTGCCAGCAGTTACCGACAGGGTGACGACTATGGCTACACCTTC; CDR3aa: CASSYRQGDDYGYTF
j_gene: TRBJ1-4; d_gene: TRBD1; v_gene: TRBV5-1; abundance: -; CDR3nt: TGCGCCAGCAGCCCAGGACAGGGGGGGGCTAATGAAAAACTGTTTTTT; CDR3aa: CASSPGQGGANEKLFF
j_gene: TRBJ2-7; d_gene: -; v_gene: TRBV4-2; abundance: -; CDR3nt: TGTGCCAGCAGCCAAGATCAAGCGGAGGCCTACGAGCAGTACTTC; CDR3aa: CASSQDQAEAYEQYF
j_gene: TRBJ2-7; d_gene: TRBD2; v_gene: TRBV5-1; abundance: -; CDR3nt: TGCGCCAGCAGCTTGGGACTAGCGGGTTCCTACGAGCAGTACTTC; CDR3aa: CASSLGLAGSYEQYF
j_gene: TRBJ2-7; d_gene: TRBD2; v_gene: TRBV7-6; abundance: -; CDR3nt: TGTGCCAGCAGCTTGGCCGGGACTAAGGCCTACGAGCAGTACTTC; CDR3aa: CASSLAGTKAYEQYF
j_gene: TRBJ2-5; d_gene: TRBD2; v_gene: TRBV27; abundance: -; CDR3nt: TGTGCCAGCGGTTCTAGCGGGGCGTACCAAGAGACCCAGTACTTC; CDR3aa: CASGSSGAYQETQYF
j_gene: TRBJ1-1; d_gene: -; v_gene: TRBV12-5; abundance: once; CDR3nt: TGTGCTAGTGGTTTTATGACTGAAGCTTTCTTT; CDR3aa: CASGFMTEAFF